The subject of this entry is one T cell receptor (beta chain). The antigen is unknown. This sample is drawn from a study of T cell responses to AZD1222 COVID-19 vaccine. Points from the study as a whole: Only after the peak T cell response were repertoires sampled. White British people made up most donors, females outnumbered males, and clonal diversity was possibly underestimated. Two AZD1222 doses significantly raised spike-specific TCR breadth and depth over controls.

Repertoires were generated with immunoSEQ multiplex PCR, while TCRdb's copy carries only in-frame clones and drops some. The sample has around 120,000 clones; 80% to 90% are singletons. Sequences were derived from peripheral blood, sampled on day 0 of AZD1222 vaccination. This clonotype was sampled from an adult in good health.

In DNA form, the CDR3 reads TGTGCCAGCAGAGCAGCAGGGAGCTCTGGAAACACCATATATTTT. It encodes CASRAAGSSGNTIYF. V usage is TRBV25-1 and J usage is TRBJ1-3; D perhaps matches TRBD1 (5 bases). From germline, CDR1 is MGHDK and CDR2 SYGVNS. CDR3 length: 15 residues. V was cut by 6 bases and J by 0 bases, with 12 bases left in between.